The following is a TCR beta chain sequence with its context. Its antigen target is currently unknown. One base away there is no much larger clone; base qualities are not given. TCRbeta CDR3 regions were amplified from genomic DNA using the immunoSEQ Assay, a bias-controlled multiplex PCR. Regarding the original processing steps: Within the assay, amplification of reference gene primers was used to estimate how many nucleated cells each sample contained. To quantify the absolute abundance of each unique TCRbeta CDR3 rearrangement, sequence reads were collapsed and filtered. For each sample, productive Simpson clonality was calculated by taking the square root of Simpson's diversity index across productive rearrangements. TCRdb's version of the immuneACCESS table is confined to in-frame rearrangements and falls short of the full clone set. An unresolved V gene accounts for under half of the shortfall where checked; the remainder is of unknown origin. V and J calls plus clone size are reproduced from that table; the DNA served to infer D and trimming. The sample contains 30,000 to 40,000 clones, approximately 91% of them found a single time. The ten largest clonotypes hold around 2.4% of the sample.

This entry belongs to a study of blood T cell repertoires in COVID-19 (dated by TCRdb to about 2020). As for the study more broadly: Collaborator samples came from the United States, Italy and Spain and covered acute and convalescent phases of COVID-19. The prospective study material was composed of cDNA or gDNA derived from T cells, B-cell-depleted T cells, or PBMCs. The dataset comprised deeply sampled blood TCRbeta repertoires from subjects exposed to, actively infected with, or recovered from COVID-19. The repertoires were released in a freely available public database intended as a resource for research on the immune response to SARS-CoV-2. Samples came from the ongoing ImmuneRACE study (first 160 participants) plus 1,254 subjects from 6 global collaborators. Sample metadata almost always included a de-identified subject ID, COVID-19 status, age in years and sex. Where HLA class I and class II types were available, the types were taken from metadata supplied by the sample provider, not from assay-based typing. Findings and caveats that apply to the study as a whole: Clinical and demographic metadata were provided uncurated, with the amount varying by source and participant.

Collaborating institutions collected whole blood in K2EDTA tubes following their own protocols. For TCRbeta analysis, collaborators shipped samples in one of three forms: frozen whole blood, isolated PBMCs, or DNA extracted from either of those sample types. The CDR3 measures 15 amino acids from cysteine to phenylalanine. Left in the record is the CDR3 DNA by itself, 45 bases read in frame from the first base. Ends trimmed: V by 3 bases, J by 1 base; bases unmatched to a gene: 5. CDR1 and CDR2, looked up from the germline V gene (reference sequence), are MNHEY and SMNVEV. The receptor chain draws on TRBV27 and TRBJ1-1, with 7 junctional bases fitting TRBD1. Sequenced: peripheral blood. This TCR was sampled from a human donor in a cohort sampled during active COVID-19. The nucleotide sequence reads as follows: TGTGCCAGCAGTTTGCAGGGGGTTGGGAACACTGAAGCTTTCTTT. Its amino acids are CASSLQGVGNTEAFF.